The entry below gives a single T cell receptor beta chain sequence along with its context. Time point noted: pre-treatment sample, taken before nivolumab and TIL therapy. This sample is drawn from a study of TIL therapy for anti-PD-1-resistant metastatic lung cancer. Study-level background: Median tumor PD-L1 proportion score was approximately 6.3%. Most patients had lung adenocarcinoma.

Sequencing used immunoSEQ v3. Sequencing was performed with immunoSEQ multiplex PCR; in TCRdb, only in-frame clones are kept and a portion is missing. Of tens of thousands of clones listed, around 86% are singletons. The V end lost 1 base, the J end lost 4 bases, and 11 bases lay between the germline ends. Germline V gene sequence: CDR1 GTSNPN, CDR2 SVGIG (reference sequence). CDR3 size: 14 residues. This receptor was identified in a person between 25 and 80 years old with non-small cell lung cancer. The chain carries TRBV30 and TRBJ1-3; D is ambiguous. The sample consisted of blood, taken at baseline. CDR3 DNA sequence: TGTGCCTGGAGTGGAAGCGTTGCAGGAAACACCATATATTTT. Protein product: CAWSGSVAGNTIYF.